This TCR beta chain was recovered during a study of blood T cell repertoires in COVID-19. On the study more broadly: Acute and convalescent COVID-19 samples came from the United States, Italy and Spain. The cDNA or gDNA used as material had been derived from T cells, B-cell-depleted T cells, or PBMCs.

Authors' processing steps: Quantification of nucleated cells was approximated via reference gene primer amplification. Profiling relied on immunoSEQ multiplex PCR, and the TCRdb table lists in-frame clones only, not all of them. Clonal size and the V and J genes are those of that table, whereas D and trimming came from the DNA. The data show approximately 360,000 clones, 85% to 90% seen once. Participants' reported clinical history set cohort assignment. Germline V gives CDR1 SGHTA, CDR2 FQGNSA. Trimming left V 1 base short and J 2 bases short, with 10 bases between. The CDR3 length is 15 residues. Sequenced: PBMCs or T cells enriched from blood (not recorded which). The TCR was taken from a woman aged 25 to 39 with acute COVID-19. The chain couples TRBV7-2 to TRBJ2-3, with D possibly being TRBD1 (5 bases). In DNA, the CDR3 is TGTGCCAGCAGCTTAGGGGGCGCGCTCACAGATACGCAGTATTTT. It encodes CASSLGGALTDTQYF.